The 3 T cell receptor beta chains reported below all come from one sample, sequenced in a study of read filtering for tumor transcriptome and immune sequencing. The library was built from 400 ng RNA with molecular barcoded adaptors for alpha/delta and beta/gamma chains. In TCRdb, the reads were re-called with MiXCR into one record per CDR3 protein. The data show about 39,000 distinct CDR3 sequences, roughly an eighth seen once. Sequenced: a population of CD138-negative cells sorted from bone marrow. The receptor source for this set is a donor at least 40 years old with multiple myeloma.

About this clonotype itself: A much larger clonotype is one base distant, so this may be a read error. The CDR3 loop reads CASSLRAGTDNGQFF. Written as DNA, the CDR3 is TGTGCCAGCAGCTTACGGGCAGGGACAGACAATGGGCAGTTCTTC. The gene calls are TRBV7-8 and TRBJ2-1; 7 positions agree with TRBD1. Germline V gene lookup returns CDR1 SGHVS and CDR2 FQNEAQ. This CDR3 comprises 15 residues. The whole variable domain, remainder taken from reference TRBV7-8 and TRBJ2-1, is GAGVSQSPRYKVAKRGQDVALRCDPISGHVSLFWYQQALGQGPEFLTYFQNEAQLDKSGLPSDRFFAERPEGSVSTLKIQRTQQEDSAVYLCASSLRAGTDNGQFFGPGTRLTVL.

Within the sample, this clonotype is medium-sized. The chain uses TRBV5-1 and TRBJ1-1; D unclear. Germline V gene data show CDR1 as SGHRS and CDR2 as YFSETQ. The CDR3 is made up of 16 amino acids. V lost 4 bases and J 0 bases, leaving 16 bases between the germline ends. CDR3 amino acids: CASSPIIQIVNTEAFF. The CDR3 coding sequence is TGCGCCAGCAGCCCCATCATACAGATAGTGAACACTGAAGCTTTCTTT.

In this sample, this clonotype turned up a few times. With a much larger clone just one base away, this may be a read error. The chain joins TRBV20-1 to TRBJ1-1; D gene ambiguous. The CDR3 is 14 residues long. The germline gives CDR1 DFQATT, CDR2 SNEGSKA (reference sequence). The V and J ends lost 5 bases and 1 base respectively, with 14 bases between them. The chain's CDR3 is CSAFQAGRNTEAFF. The CDR3 DNA sequence: TGCAGTGCTTTCCAGGCAGGCCGGAACACTGAAGCTTTCTTT.